This passage covers 21 T cell receptor beta chains from one sample sequenced in a study of vaccination and CD4 T cells after COVID-19. CD4+ T cells that had been cultured provided DNA sequenced with the Oncomine TCR Beta short-read assay. TCRdb itself ran the PCR reads through MiXCR, one entry per CDR3 protein. The sample gives 9,500 to 15,000 distinct CDR3 sequences, about two thirds of which show up once; 9.1% is in the top ten. Treatment specified: roughly 11-day PBMC culture with coronavirus spike peptide pools or control peptides (ViraFEST assay). These receptors' antigens are unknown. The source material was CD4+ T cells from blood, cultured in vitro. The receptors stem from a human donor who had recovered from COVID-19.

This chain joins TRBV5-1 and TRBJ2-3, with D perhaps TRBD1 (5 bases). The germline V and J ends were trimmed by 0 bases and 6 bases, with 5 bases remaining between them. The CDR3 extends over 12 amino acids. From germline, CDR1 is SGHRS and CDR2 YFSETQ. In nucleotides, the CDR3 is TGCGCCAGCAGCTTGGGGGGCGATACGCAGTATTTT. It translates to CASSLGGDTQYF. The full variable domain, rest sourced from reference TRBV5-1 and TRBJ2-3, is KAGVTQTPRYLIKTRGQQVTLSCSPISGHRSVSWYQQTPGQGLQFLFEYFSETQRNKGNFPGRFSGRQFSNSRSEMNVSTLELGDSALYLCASSLGGDTQYFGPGTRLTVL.

V and J are TRBV28 and TRBJ1-2; 9 positions match TRBD1. V lost 6 bases to trimming and J lost 3 bases; unmatched junction nucleotides: 8. CDR3 length: 15 residues. In germline, CDR1 is MDHEN, CDR2 SYDVKM. This chain's CDR3 is CASSTGTGNYYGYTF. The CDR3 region has the DNA TGTGCCAGCAGCACCGGGACAGGGAACTACTATGGCTACACCTTC.

The genes are TRBV9 and TRBJ1-5; D gene unclear. The CDR3 is made up of 15 amino acids. The V and J ends lost 4 bases and 0 bases respectively, with 11 bases between them. Germline V gene lookup returns CDR1 SGDLS and CDR2 YYNGEE. CDR3 in amino acids: CASSRTMNSNQPQHF. CDR3 coding DNA: TGTGCCAGCAGCCGTACAATGAATAGCAATCAGCCCCAGCATTTT.

This sequence joins TRBV21-1 and TRBJ2-7; whether TRBD2, the table's D call, matches the DNA was not checked. TRBV21-1 is listed as a pseudogene. The CDR3 spans 20 residues. The chain's CDR3 is CASSKARPILTSGVTYEQYF. The CDR3 nucleotides read TGTGCCAGCAGCAAAGCACGACCAATATTGACTAGCGGGGTTACCTACGAGCAGTACTTC.

This clonotype occurred a few times. This chain connects TRBV20-1 to TRBJ2-2; D remains ambiguous. With 6 bases removed from V and 2 bases from J, the gap between germline ends came to 10 bases. The CDR3 sequence is 13 residues long. From germline, CDR1 is DFQATT and CDR2 SNEGSKA (reference sequence). The CDR3 DNA reads TGCAGTGCCCCAGACTCCAACACCGGGGAGCTGTTTTTT. This sequence encodes CSAPDSNTGELFF.

The CDR3 loop reads CASSADLARTFSYEQYF. DNA of the CDR3: TGTGCCAGCAGTGCCGATCTAGCGAGAACCTTCTCCTACGAGCAGTACTTC. This chain connects TRBV2 to TRBJ2-7; weak D call: TRBD2 (6 bases). V lost 4 bases and J lost 0, with 19 bases in between. Germline values: CDR1 SNHLY, CDR2 FYNNEI. The length of the CDR3 is 17 residues.

This sequence joins TRBV7-2 and TRBJ2-1; TRBD2 agrees at 14 bases. Germline trimming cut 5 bases from V and 12 bases from J; bases unmatched to any gene: 9. There are 15 residues in the CDR3. The germline gives CDR1 SGHTA, CDR2 FQGNSA. CDR3 coding DNA: TGTGCCAGCAGCACGACTAGCGGGAGGGTCTTAGGGCAGTTCTTC. The encoded protein is CASSTTSGRVLGQFF.

This clonotype was counted a few times. The chain combines TRBV20-1 with TRBJ2-6; D unclear. This CDR3 region has 12 residues. V lost 5 bases and J lost 3, with 5 bases in between. The germline V gene has CDR1 DFQATT and CDR2 SNEGSKA (reference sequence). CDR3 residues: CSAGGGANVLTF. Here the CDR3 DNA reads TGCAGTGCTGGCGGTGGGGCCAACGTCCTGACTTTC.

CDR3 DNA sequence: TGCAGTGCTAGGCATACGGGACAGGGGCATGGCTACACCTTC. Amino acids: CSARHTGQGHGYTF. The chain carries TRBV20-1 and TRBJ1-2, with 10 positions matching TRBD1. With V trimmed by 3 bases and J by 6 bases, 7 bases remained unmatched. Germline V lookup: CDR1 DFQATT, CDR2 SNEGSKA (reference sequence). This CDR3 is built from 14 residues.

CDR3 DNA sequence: TGTGCCAGCAGTGTTGACAGATCCTCACCCCTCCACTTT. The encoded protein is CASSVDRSSPLHF. This chain uses TRBV2 with TRBJ1-6; weak D call: TRBD1 (5 bases). The CDR3 has 13 amino acids. V was pared by 4 bases and J by 10 bases, with 11 bases between. Germline CDR1 SNHLY, CDR2 FYNNEI. Filled out from reference TRBV2 and TRBJ1-6, the complete variable domain reads EPEVTQTPSHQVTQMGQEVILRCVPISNHLYFYWYRQILGQKVEFLVSFYNNEISEKSEIFDDQFSVERPDGSNFTLKIRSTKLEDSAMYFCASSVDRSSPLHFGNGTRLTVT.

The chain recombines TRBV7-2 with TRBJ2-3; D unresolved. Germline lookup yields CDR1 SGHTA and CDR2 FQGNSA. The CDR3 covers 13 residues. The germline V and J ends were trimmed by 5 bases and 6 bases, with 12 bases remaining between them. The CDR3 loop is CASSPNVRDTQYF. DNA of the CDR3: TGTGCCAGCAGCCCAAACGTGAGGGATACGCAGTATTTT.

This clonotype was detected only a few times. V is TRBV7-6 and J is TRBJ1-6; D remains unclear. Trimming removed 3 bases from V and 6 bases from J, with 3 bases in between. Per germline, CDR1 SGHVS and CDR2 FNYEAQ. This CDR3 contains 12 residues. CDR3 in amino acids: CASSLSNSPLHF. CDR3 DNA sequence: TGTGCCAGCAGCTTGTCTAATTCACCCCTCCACTTT.

The CDR3 bases are TGTGCCAGCGCAGCGCCCGCCTACGAGCAGTACTTC. Its translation: CASAAPAYEQYF. V gene TRBV6-1 combines with J gene TRBJ2-7; no reliable D call. Trimming took off 8 bases at V and 2 bases at J, with 10 bases between the two ends. CDR3 length: 12 amino acids. In germline, CDR1 is MNHNS, CDR2 SASEGT.

The V call is TRBV11-3, the J call TRBJ2-3, with D unclear. Looked up from germline, CDR1 is SGHNT and CDR2 is YENEEA. CDR3 size: 16 residues. V was trimmed by 0 bases and J by 3 bases, leaving 13 bases between them. The CDR3 here is CASSLELGRRTDTQYF. The CDR3 DNA sequence: TGTGCCAGCAGCTTAGAATTGGGAAGACGTACAGATACGCAGTATTTT.

In this sample, this clonotype turned up a few times. CDR3 sequence (DNA): TGTGCCAGCATGACAGCATACCCCAACTATGGCTACACCTTC. Translating gives CASMTAYPNYGYTF. The chain recombines TRBV6-1 with TRBJ1-2, with D perhaps TRBD1 (5 bases). The CDR3 runs to 14 residues. Germline CDR1 MNHNS, CDR2 SASEGT. V lost 7 bases and J 2 bases, leaving 14 bases between the germline ends.

The chain is built from TRBV5-5 and TRBJ1-5; possibly TRBD1 for D (5 bases). Germline V CDR1 and CDR2: SGHKS, YYEKEE (reference sequence). The CDR3 runs to 15 residues. V lost 1 base and J 5 bases, leaving 13 bases between the germline ends. CDR3 sequence: CASSLWGETDQPQHF. Here the CDR3 DNA reads TGTGCCAGCAGCTTGTGGGGGGAGACGGATCAGCCCCAGCATTTT. The whole variable domain, filled in from reference TRBV5-5 and TRBJ1-5, reads DAGVTQSPTHLIKTRGQQVTLRCSPISGHKSVSWYQQVLGQGPQFIFQYYEKEERGRGNFPDRFSARQFPNYSSELNVNALLLGDSALYLCASSLWGETDQPQHFGDGTRLSIL.

The gene calls are TRBV20-1 and TRBJ2-7; D call uncertain. CDR3 length equals 13 residues. Trimming removed 4 bases from V and 6 bases from J, with 16 bases in between. Germline values: CDR1 DFQATT, CDR2 SNEGSKA (reference sequence). DNA for the CDR3: TGCAGTGCTACCTCGAGCGCCCAAGGCGAGCAGTACTTC. Protein product: CSATSSAQGEQYF.

This chain uses TRBV2 with TRBJ2-5; D is undetermined. Germline-derived CDR1 and CDR2 are SNHLY and FYNNEI. The CDR3 runs to 11 residues. Trimming pared 6 bases from V and 6 bases from J, leaving 8 bases between. In DNA, the CDR3 is TGTGCCAGCAGCGAAAGGCAGACCCAGTACTTC. Protein: CASSERQTQYF.

The chain carries TRBV24-1 and TRBJ2-5; 7 nucleotides match TRBD1. The CDR3 loop spans 12 amino acids. The junction had 1 base not matched to a gene; V was cut back by 9 bases and J by 1 base. CDR1 KGHDR and CDR2 SFDVKD come from the germline V gene. CDR3 sequence: CATGTAQETQYF. The CDR3 coding sequence is TGTGCCACCGGGACAGCCCAAGAGACCCAGTACTTC.

The chain uses TRBV20-1 and TRBJ1-4; D not certain. The CDR3 consists of 14 residues. Between the trimmed V and J ends, which lost 0 bases and 0 bases, there was a span of 5 bases. CDR1 and CDR2 (germline): DFQATT, SNEGSKA (reference sequence). The CDR3: CSARDTPTNEKLFF. The CDR3 coding sequence is TGCAGTGCTAGAGATACCCCAACTAATGAAAAACTGTTTTTT.

The V and J genes are TRBV6-1 and TRBJ2-3, with 10 bases that match TRBD2. The CDR3 loop spans 13 amino acids. The trim removed 10 bases at V and 1 base at J, leaving 2 bases unmatched. From germline, CDR1 is MNHNS and CDR2 SASEGT. CDR3 sequence reads: CAILAGGTDTQYF. CDR3 bases: TGTGCCATCCTAGCGGGGGGCACAGATACGCAGTATTTT.